The TCR beta chain under discussion was sequenced for a study of response to subunit inactivated influenza vaccine. Study observations and caveats: It was the authors' suggestion that each seasonal influenza vaccination recruits few new T cells.

This clonotype was found a few times. Antigen unknown. Using its own MiXCR run on the RT-PCR reads, TCRdb lists one record per CDR3 protein. The repertoire consists of about half a million distinct CDR3 sequences, with over 25% occurring once and the leading ten covering 1.9%. This sample comprised CD4+ T cells sorted from PBMCs, obtained approximately 5 days after vaccination. This TCR was sampled from a man between 45 and 60 years old who received an inactivated influenza vaccine.

CDR3 in DNA: TGCAGCGTTTGGGGGGCCCAAGGCTACACCTTC. Its protein product is CSVWGAQGYTF. The chain links TRBV29-1 to TRBJ1-2; tentatively, D is TRBD1 (6 bases). CDR3 length: 11 amino acids. V was shortened by 5 bases and J by 8 bases, with 12 bases between the two germline ends. CDR1 and CDR2 from the germline V gene are SQVTM and ANQGSEA.